The following is a TCR beta chain sequence with its context. The sample holds a few counts of this clonotype. It has no known antigen specificity. One base away there is no much larger clone; base qualities are not given. CDR1 and CDR2 are read off the germline V gene (reference sequence) as LNHDA and SQIVND. The CDR3, cysteine through phenylalanine, is 14 amino acids long. Here the CDR3 DNA is all that survives: 42 bases in frame from base 1. V lost 6 bases and J lost 7 bases; the stretch between them is 18 bases long. Sequencing was performed on an Illumina NovaSeq 6000. Using 5'RACE with constant-segment primers, TCRalpha and TCRbeta cDNA libraries were constructed, with sample barcodes and unique molecular identifiers added in the process. Trizol reagent was used to extract RNA from every sample. Libraries were amplified in two PCR steps, with a second sample barcode and Illumina TruSeq adapters added in the second step. Libraries were sequenced on an Illumina NovaSeq with 2 x 150 bp paired-end reads. The original methods were these. With migec v1.2.7, reads were demultiplexed and then collapsed into UMI-guided consensus sequences. Using mixcr v2.1.11, the UMI consensuses were aligned to TRA and TRB V and J templates and assembled into clonotypes. Expanded or contracted clonotypes were those called significant by both edgeR and NoisET, with noise models trained on biological replicates. For edgeR calls, the cutoffs were a false discovery rate-adjusted p below 0.01 and a log2 fold-change threshold of 1. PCA with hierarchical clustering of max-normalized trajectories of the 1000 most abundant clonotypes was used as exploratory dynamics analysis. Each responding clone was given a CD4 or CD8 phenotype based on the CD4+ and CD8+ repertoires, which had been sequenced separately. TCRdb handled the public reads itself, with Q25 trimming in fastp and clone calling in MiXCR, and kept productive beta chains. Merged by CDR3 protein, the rows form single entries marked with the most common genes and DNA. TCRdb's processing, not the authors' own work, is the source of the V and J calls. A total of about 420,000 distinct CDR3 sequences appear in this sample, 20% to 25% of them only once. The ten top clones hold around 12% of the sample.

Ficoll-Paque density gradient centrifugation was used to isolate PBMCs. The sample comes from a study of T-cell memory formation after mild COVID-19 (dated by TCRdb to about 2021). In terms of the full investigation: TCR sequence clusters from the two donors were largely donor specific. The cohort comprised two young, previously healthy adult volunteers, one female and one male. Longitudinal TCRalpha and TCRbeta repertoire sequencing tracked T-cell clones expanding and contracting after mild COVID-19 in a couple of donors.

Study-wide conclusions, independent of this receptor: Some responding clones were detected in pre-infection memory, suggesting pre-existing cross-reactive memory T cells joined the SARS-CoV-2 response. The second-wave clones that peaked on day 37 were not confirmed to be SARS-CoV-2 specific. Clones that contracted from day 15 to 85 showed balanced CD4/CD8 phenotypes, whereas a second wave of clones that expanded from day 15 to 37 leaned towards CD4+. Only two mild cases were covered by the study, and larger cohorts that include severe cases with pre-infection samples were considered necessary. Contracting CD4+ clones turned up mainly in the CM and EM memory subsets, whereas EMRA was where CD8+ clones were enriched.

The chain is encoded by TRBV19 joined to TRBJ1-1; confidence is insufficient to name the D gene. This TCR was sampled from an adult woman who had mild COVID-19 (a few samples of this study predate the infection). The sample titles of this study are shuffled in the database, so cell type and time point are left out; the donor was told from shared clones. The sequencing sample was made of PBMCs or a T cell subset sorted from them (not recorded which). The CDR3 loop reads CASSSRLGNVEAFF. The nucleotides read TGTGCCAGTAGCAGTAGACTGGGGAACGTTGAAGCTTTCTTT. The entire variable domain, with the stretches around the CDR3 drawn from the reference TRBV19 and TRBJ1-1 proteins, is DGGITQSPKYLFRKEGQNVTLSCEQNLNHDAMYWYRQDPGQGLRLIYYSQIVNDFQKGDIAEGYSVSREKKESFPLTVTSAQKNPTAFYLCASSSRLGNVEAFFGQGTRLTVV.